The present entry profiles one TCR beta chain with its context. These data belong to a study of metastatic and nonmetastatic thyroid tumors. TCRdb re-clonotyped the PCR reads via MiXCR. Here the sample spans around 21,000 clones, around 40% being singletons. Nobody among the patients had been given any treatment before thyroid surgery. This CDR3 is 16 amino acids long. V dropped 0 bases and J dropped 1 base, with 12 bases sitting between them. The germline V gene has CDR1 LGHDT and CDR2 YNNKEL (reference sequence). Sequencing used tumor tissue. The source is a female donor with papillary thyroid cancer or a benign thyroid nodule (not recorded which). Some clones in this sample may be carry-over from other donors' samples. The chain uses TRBV3-1 and TRBJ1-1; D is unclear. The CDR3 nucleotides are TGTGCCAGCAGCCAAGATCCTCCTCCGGGGAACACTGAAGCTTTCTTT. The encoded protein is CASSQDPPPGNTEAFF.